This T cell receptor beta chain is from a study of control samples from healthy donors and cancer patients. CDR3 length: 17 residues. The germline V gene has CDR1 SEHNR and CDR2 FQNEAQ (reference sequence). V was shortened by 3 bases and J by 3 bases, with 18 bases between the two germline ends. Some clones are missing from TCRdb's copy, which holds only in-frame ones; the method was immunoSEQ multiplex PCR. Of 150,000 to 200,000 clones detected, roughly 95% appear once; the ten largest clones hold approximately 4%. The clonotype comes from a woman aged 55 to 70 in good health. Sequenced input: blood. J is TRBJ2-1 and V is TRBV7-9; D may correspond to TRBD1 or TRBD2 (5 bases each). The CDR3 DNA sequence: TGTGCCAGCAGCTTCGGTCCGGGACGCATACACTACAATGAGCAGTTCTTC. Its protein is CASSFGPGRIHYNEQFF.